The source of this TCR beta chain is a study of blood T cell repertoires in COVID-19. Study summary: The cDNA or gDNA used as material had been derived from T cells, B-cell-depleted T cells, or PBMCs.

The CDR3 runs 12 residues. Per the germline V gene, CDR1 is MGHDK and CDR2 is SYGVNS. V gave up 6 bases and J gave up 8 bases; unmatched junction bases: 6. This table comes from immunoSEQ multiplex PCR, and its TCRdb copy is limited to in-frame clones, with some not included. Of around 250,000 clones detected, about 85% appear once; the ten largest clones hold 5% to 8%. The clonotype was recovered from a woman in her forties or fifties who had been exposed to COVID-19. The chain recombines TRBV25-1 with TRBJ1-2; TRBD1 agrees at 7 bases. Sequencing input: PBMCs or T cells enriched from blood (not recorded which). The CDR3 sequence is CASRRQGEGYTF. The CDR3 DNA sequence: TGTGCCAGCAGGAGACAGGGCGAAGGCTACACCTTC.